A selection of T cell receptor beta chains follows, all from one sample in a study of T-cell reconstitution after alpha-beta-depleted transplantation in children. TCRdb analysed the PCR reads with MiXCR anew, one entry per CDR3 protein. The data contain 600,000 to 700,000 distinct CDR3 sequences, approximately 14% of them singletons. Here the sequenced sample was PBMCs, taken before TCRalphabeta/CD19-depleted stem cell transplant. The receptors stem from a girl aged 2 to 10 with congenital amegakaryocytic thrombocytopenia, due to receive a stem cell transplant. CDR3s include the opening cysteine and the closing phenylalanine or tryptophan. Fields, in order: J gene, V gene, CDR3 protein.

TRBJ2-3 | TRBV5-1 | CASSLISSGNTDTQYF
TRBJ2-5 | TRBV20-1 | CSARQGFETQYF
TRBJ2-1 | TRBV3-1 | CASSLTSVSYNEQFF
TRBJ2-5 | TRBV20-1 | CSAPQETQYF
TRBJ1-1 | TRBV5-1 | CASSLVRGPGDTEAFF
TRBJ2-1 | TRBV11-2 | CASSLSVAGGPFQFF
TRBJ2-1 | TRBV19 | CASTSGGSQFF
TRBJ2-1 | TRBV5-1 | CASSLGLAGPVNEQFF
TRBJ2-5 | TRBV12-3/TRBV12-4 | CASSGGLAGVGETQYF
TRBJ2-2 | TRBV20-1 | CSARDRVIGTGELFF
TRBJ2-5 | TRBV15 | CATMGGYQETQYF
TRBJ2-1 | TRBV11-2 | CASSLISGRAGNEQFF
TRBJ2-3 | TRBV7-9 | CASSFGIGGTDTQYF
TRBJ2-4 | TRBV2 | CASPVTDSMGGIQYF
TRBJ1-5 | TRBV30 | CAWSIGIDQPQHF
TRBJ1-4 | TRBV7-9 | CASSRGKKGEKLFF
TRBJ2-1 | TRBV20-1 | CSARGLLTSVRDEQFF
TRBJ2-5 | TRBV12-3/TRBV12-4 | CASSDTGKETQYF
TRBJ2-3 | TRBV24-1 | CATSVDVGAQYF
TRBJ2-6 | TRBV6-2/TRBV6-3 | CASSFTGKAGANVLTF
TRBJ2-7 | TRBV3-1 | CASKPGPESYEQYF
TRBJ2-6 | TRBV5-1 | CASSPSSSSGANVLTF
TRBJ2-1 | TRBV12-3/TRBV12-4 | CASSLSGGDNEQFF
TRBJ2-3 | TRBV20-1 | CSARDLASGSVTDTQYF
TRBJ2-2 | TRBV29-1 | CSAAGVRTGELFF
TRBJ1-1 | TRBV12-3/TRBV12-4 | CASRWAGVNTEAFF
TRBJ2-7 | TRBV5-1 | CASSSTMGEQYF
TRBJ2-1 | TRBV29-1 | CSVEDLGVENEQFF
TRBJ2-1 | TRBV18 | CASSPLKQEKGNEQFF
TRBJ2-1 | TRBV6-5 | CASSYPGGLNEQFF
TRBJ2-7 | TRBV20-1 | CSARAGSGSDEQYF
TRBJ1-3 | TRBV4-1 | CASSQEGGVVNTIYF
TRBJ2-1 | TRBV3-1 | CASSPPGLTSSYNEQFF
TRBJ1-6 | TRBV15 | CATSRDGPIQKARSPLHF
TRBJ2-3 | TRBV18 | CASSHSTETQYF
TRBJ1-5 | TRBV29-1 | CSVQDRGQGQPQHF
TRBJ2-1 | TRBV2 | CASSEVRGGSHNEQFF
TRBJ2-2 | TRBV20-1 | CSARDQLTGELFF
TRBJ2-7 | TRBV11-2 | CASSSITISYEQYF
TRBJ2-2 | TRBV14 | CASSRDMNTGELFF
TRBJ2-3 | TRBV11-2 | CASSLAILPTQYF
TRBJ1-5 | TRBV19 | CASREPLLYLGNNQPQHF
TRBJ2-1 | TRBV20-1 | CSADPGLEAYEQFF
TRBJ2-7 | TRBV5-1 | CASSLVQGNYEQYF